The entry below describes one TCR beta chain. No antigen is known for it. This sample is part of a study of T cell responses to AZD1222 COVID-19 vaccine. Study-wide results and caveats: Within unmutated variant regions lay the reported targets of nearly half of spike-specific TCRs.

Profiled with immunoSEQ multiplex PCR; TCRdb holds only in-frame clones, not every one. Here the sample spans 100,000 to 150,000 clones, roughly 90% being singletons. CDR1 is MNHEY and CDR2 is SVGAGI in the germline V gene. There are 14 residues in the CDR3. The V end was cut by 0 bases, the J end by 6 bases, with 11 bases between. This specimen consisted of peripheral blood, obtained on day 0 of AZD1222 vaccination. The receptor was isolated from an adult in good health. The chain recombines TRBV6-5 with TRBJ1-1, with D possibly being TRBD1 (5 bases). In nucleotides, the CDR3 is TGTGCCAGCAGTTACTCTAGGGGAACTTCTGAAGCTTTCTTT. It yields the protein CASSYSRGTSEAFF.